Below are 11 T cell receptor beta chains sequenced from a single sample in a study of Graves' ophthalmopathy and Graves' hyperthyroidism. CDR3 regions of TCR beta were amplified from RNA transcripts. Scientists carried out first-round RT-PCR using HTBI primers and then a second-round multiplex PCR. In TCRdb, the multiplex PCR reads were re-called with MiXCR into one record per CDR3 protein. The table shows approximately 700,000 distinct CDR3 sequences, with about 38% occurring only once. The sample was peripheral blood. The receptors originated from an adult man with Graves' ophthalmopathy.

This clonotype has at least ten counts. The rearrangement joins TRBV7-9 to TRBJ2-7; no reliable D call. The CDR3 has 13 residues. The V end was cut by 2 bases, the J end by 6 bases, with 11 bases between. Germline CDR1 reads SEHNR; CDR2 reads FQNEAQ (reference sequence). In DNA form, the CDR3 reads TGTGCCAGCAGCTTATCACGACAAGGCGAGCAGTACTTC. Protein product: CASSLSRQGEQYF.

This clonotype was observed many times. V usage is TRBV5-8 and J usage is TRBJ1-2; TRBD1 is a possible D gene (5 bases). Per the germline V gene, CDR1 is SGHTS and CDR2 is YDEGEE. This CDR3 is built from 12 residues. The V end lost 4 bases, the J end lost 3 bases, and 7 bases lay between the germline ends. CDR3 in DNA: TGTGCCAGCAGCGGCAGGGACTATGGCTACACCTTC. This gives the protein CASSGRDYGYTF.

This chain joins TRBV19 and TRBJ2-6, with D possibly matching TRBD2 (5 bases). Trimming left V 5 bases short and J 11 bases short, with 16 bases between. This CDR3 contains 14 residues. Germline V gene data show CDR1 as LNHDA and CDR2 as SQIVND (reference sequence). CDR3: CASSGSGVAYVLTF. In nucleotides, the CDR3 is TGTGCCAGTAGTGGAAGCGGAGTAGCCTACGTCCTGACTTTC.

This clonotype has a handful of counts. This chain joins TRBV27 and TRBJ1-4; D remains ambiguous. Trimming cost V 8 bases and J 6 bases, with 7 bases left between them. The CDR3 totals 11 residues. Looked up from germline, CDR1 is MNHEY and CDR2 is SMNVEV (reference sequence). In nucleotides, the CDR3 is TGTGCCAGCCGGGCGGATGAAAAACTGTTTTTT. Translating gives CASRADEKLFF.

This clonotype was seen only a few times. Here the CDR3 DNA reads TGCAGTGCCGAAAAGACAGGGGTTAGCAATCAGCCCCAGCATTTT. Translation: CSAEKTGVSNQPQHF. This chain uses TRBV20-1 with TRBJ1-5; 8 nucleotides match TRBD1. This CDR3 has 15 residues. The germline gives CDR1 DFQATT, CDR2 SNEGSKA (reference sequence). J lost 0 bases, V lost 6 bases, and 7 bases had no gene match.

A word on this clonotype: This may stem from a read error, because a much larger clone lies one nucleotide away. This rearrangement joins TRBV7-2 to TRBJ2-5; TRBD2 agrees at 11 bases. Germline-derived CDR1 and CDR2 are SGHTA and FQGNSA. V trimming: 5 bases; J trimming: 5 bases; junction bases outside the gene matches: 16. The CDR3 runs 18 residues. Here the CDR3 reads CASSPLGLAVGTMETQYF. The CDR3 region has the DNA TGTGCCAGCAGCCCCCTGGGACTAGCGGTCGGTACGATGGAGACCCAGTACTTC.

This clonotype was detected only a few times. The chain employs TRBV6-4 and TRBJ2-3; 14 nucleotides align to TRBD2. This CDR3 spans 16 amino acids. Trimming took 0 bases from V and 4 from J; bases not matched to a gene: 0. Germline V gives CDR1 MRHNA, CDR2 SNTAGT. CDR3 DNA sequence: TGTGCCAGCAGTGACTCGACTAGCGGGGGGGCAGATACGCAGTATTTT. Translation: CASSDSTSGGADTQYF.

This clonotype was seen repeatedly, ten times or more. The CDR3 loop reads CASSQERDRVYEQYF. As DNA, the CDR3 is TGTGCCAGCAGCCAAGAGAGGGACAGAGTCTACGAGCAGTACTTC. This rearrangement joins TRBV4-2 to TRBJ2-7, with 7 bases fitting TRBD1. With V trimmed by 0 bases and J by 3 bases, 5 bases remained unmatched. Germline V gene sequence: CDR1 LGHNA, CDR2 YNFKEQ. The CDR3 spans 15 residues.

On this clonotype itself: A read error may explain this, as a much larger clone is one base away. The CDR3 sequence is CSASMLGAANEKPFF. The CDR3 DNA follows: TGCAGTGCTAGTATGTTGGGGGCGGCTAATGAAAAACCGTTTTTT. The chain carries TRBV20-1 and TRBJ1-4, with a weak D call TRBD1 (6 bases). The CDR3 spans 15 residues. The germline V gene has CDR1 DFQATT and CDR2 SNEGSKA (reference sequence).

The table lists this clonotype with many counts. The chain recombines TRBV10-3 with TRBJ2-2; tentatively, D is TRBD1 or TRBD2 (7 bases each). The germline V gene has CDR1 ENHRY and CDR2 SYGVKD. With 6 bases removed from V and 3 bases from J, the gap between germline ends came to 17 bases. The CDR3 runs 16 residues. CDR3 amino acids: CAISAKTGRDTGELFF. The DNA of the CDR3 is TGTGCCATCAGCGCAAAGACAGGGAGGGACACCGGGGAGCTGTTTTTT.

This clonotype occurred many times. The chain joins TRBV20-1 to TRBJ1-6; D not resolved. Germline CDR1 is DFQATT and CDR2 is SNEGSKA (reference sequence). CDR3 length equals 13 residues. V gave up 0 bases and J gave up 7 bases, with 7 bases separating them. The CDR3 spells CSARDRWNSPLHF. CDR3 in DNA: TGCAGTGCTAGAGACAGGTGGAATTCACCCCTCCACTTT.